Detailed here is one T cell receptor beta chain. Clones were read by immunoSEQ multiplex PCR, and TCRdb kept only the in-frame ones, dropping some. The sample has tens of thousands of clones, approximately 80% seen once. This entry belongs to a study of OX40 agonist ivuxolimab in advanced cancers. The overall study: Ivuxolimab, which is an agonistic anti-OX40 (CD134) antibody, was administered to the patients.

Trimming cost V 4 bases and J 7 bases, with 24 bases left between them. The CDR3 covers 17 residues. The V gene's germline CDR1 is SGHRS and CDR2 YFSETQ. This receptor was obtained from an adult with an advanced solid tumor such as melanoma, head and neck, liver or kidney cancer. The sequenced sample was CD4+ or CD8+ T cells sorted from blood, obtained in a trial of the OX40 agonist ivuxolimab. The chain employs TRBV5-1 and TRBJ2-1, with D perhaps TRBD2 (6 bases). CDR3: CASSLGLALHSWNEQFF. CDR3 sequence (DNA): TGCGCCAGCAGCCTGGGGCTAGCGTTACACTCTTGGAATGAGCAGTTCTTC.